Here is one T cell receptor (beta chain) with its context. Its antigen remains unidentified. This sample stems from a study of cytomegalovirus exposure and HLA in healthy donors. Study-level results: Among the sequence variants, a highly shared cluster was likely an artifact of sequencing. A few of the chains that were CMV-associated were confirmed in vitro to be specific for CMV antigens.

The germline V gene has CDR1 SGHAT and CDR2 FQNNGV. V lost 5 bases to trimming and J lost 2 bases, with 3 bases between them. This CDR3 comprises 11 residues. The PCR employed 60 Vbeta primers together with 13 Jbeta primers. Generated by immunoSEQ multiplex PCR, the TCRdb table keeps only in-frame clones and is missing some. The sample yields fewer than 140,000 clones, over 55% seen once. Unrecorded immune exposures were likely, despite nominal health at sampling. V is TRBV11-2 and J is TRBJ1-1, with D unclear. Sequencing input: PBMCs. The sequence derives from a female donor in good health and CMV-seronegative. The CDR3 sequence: CASSLNTEAFF. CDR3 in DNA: TGTGCCAGCAGCCTCAACACTGAAGCTTTCTTT.